The 18 T cell receptor beta chains reported below all come from one sample, sequenced in a study of blood T cell repertoires in COVID-19. Profiling relied on immunoSEQ multiplex PCR, and the TCRdb table lists in-frame clones only, not all of them. The sample records 70,000 to 75,000 clones, 80% to 90% being singletons. The sample comprised peripheral blood. These receptors all come from a woman over 75 with active or convalescent COVID-19.

The rearrangement uses TRBV7-2 and TRBJ1-4; 7 bases are shared with TRBD1. The CDR3 totals 15 residues. The junction had 7 bases not matched to a gene; V was cut back by 1 base and J by 8 bases. Germline lookup yields CDR1 SGHTA and CDR2 FQGNSA. The CDR3 DNA is TGTGCCAGCAGCTTAGGGTCGACAGGGAAAGAAAAACTGTTTTTT. Residues: CASSLGSTGKEKLFF.

The genes are TRBV28 and TRBJ2-7; the D is unclear. Trimming removed 8 bases at V and 6 bases at J, with 11 bases between. The CDR3 has 11 amino acids. Per germline, CDR1 MDHEN and CDR2 SYDVKM. The CDR3 is CASAEASEQYF. The CDR3 DNA reads as TGTGCCAGCGCTGAAGCCTCCGAGCAGTACTTC.

This clone was seen only a few times. The V and J genes are TRBV7-9 and TRBJ2-7, with a possible D match to TRBD1 (5 bases). Per germline, CDR1 SEHNR and CDR2 FQNEAQ (reference sequence). V lost 2 bases and J 0 bases, leaving 14 bases between the germline ends. CDR3 size: 16 residues. The CDR3 DNA sequence: TGTGCCAGCAGCTTATCACATGCGGACAACTCCTACGAGCAGTACTTC. This encodes CASSLSHADNSYEQYF.

This chain connects TRBV30 to TRBJ2-5; D possibly corresponds to TRBD2 (6 bases). The germline gives CDR1 GTSNPN, CDR2 SVGIG (reference sequence). V lost 0 bases and J 7 bases, leaving 15 bases between the germline ends. This CDR3 contains 14 residues. This chain's CDR3 is CAWSVPSSAGTQYF. For the CDR3, the DNA is TGTGCCTGGAGTGTCCCCTCTAGCGCGGGGACCCAGTACTTC.

The CDR3 here is CASSPQGALNAFF. For the CDR3, the DNA is TGTGCCAGCAGTCCACAGGGGGCGCTGAATGCTTTCTTT. The chain couples TRBV6-5 to TRBJ1-1, with 9 bases fitting TRBD1. Germline V gene data show CDR1 as MNHEY and CDR2 as SVGAGI. The CDR3 is 13 residues long. The junction had 9 bases not matched to a gene; V was cut back by 5 bases and J by 11 bases.

In this sample, this clone turned up a few times. The genes are TRBV24-1 and TRBJ2-7; perhaps TRBD1 as D (6 bases). Germline CDR1 and CDR2: KGHDR and SFDVKD. The V end lost 0 bases, the J end lost 9 bases, and 20 bases lay between the germline ends. The length of the CDR3 is 16 residues. CDR3 sequence: CATSDLPLDSRRLQYF. CDR3 nucleotide sequence: TGTGCCACCAGTGATTTGCCCCTGGACAGCCGCCGGTTGCAGTACTTC.

The CDR3 region has the DNA TGTGCCAGCAGCTTAGATGTAGGCAGGGTTGGTGAAAAACTGTTTTTT. Its protein is CASSLDVGRVGEKLFF. The gene calls are TRBV7-2 and TRBJ1-4; a weak D match, TRBD1 (5 bases). V was cut by 1 base and J by 7 bases, with 16 bases left in between. Germline V lookup: CDR1 SGHTA, CDR2 FQGNSA. This CDR3 spans 16 amino acids.

V usage is TRBV5-1 and J usage is TRBJ2-1; 11 bases are a match to TRBD2. Germline trimming cut 0 bases from V and 7 bases from J; bases unmatched to any gene: 3. This CDR3 has 15 residues. CDR1 is SGHRS and CDR2 is YFSETQ in the germline V gene. The CDR3 region is CASSLELAGDNEQFF. CDR3 in DNA: TGCGCCAGCAGCTTGGAACTAGCGGGAGATAATGAGCAGTTCTTC.

There are a few counts of this clone. The genes are TRBV7-9 and TRBJ1-6, with TRBD1 matching over 7 bases. The length of the CDR3 is 14 residues. V trimming: 6 bases; J trimming: 5 bases; junction bases outside the gene matches: 4. In germline, CDR1 is SEHNR, CDR2 FQNEAQ (reference sequence). The CDR3 is CASRVDRNNSPLHF. The DNA for the CDR3 is TGTGCCAGCAGAGTGGACAGGAATAATTCACCCCTCCACTTT.

The gene calls are TRBV14 and TRBJ1-2; 11 nucleotides align to TRBD1. This CDR3 spans 15 amino acids. The germline V gene encodes CDR1 SGHDN and CDR2 FVKESK. V shed 5 bases and J 2 bases; nucleotides not matched to a gene: 4. The CDR3 here is CASSARDRGNYGYTF. CDR3 DNA: TGTGCCAGCAGCGCCCGGGACAGGGGGAACTATGGCTACACCTTC.

The CDR3 bases are TGTGCCAGCTCACCCCTAGAACAGGGGCTAGCTGAAGCTTTCTTT. Amino acid sequence: CASSPLEQGLAEAFF. The genes are TRBV18 and TRBJ1-1, with 7 bases fitting TRBD1. CDR1 and CDR2 from the germline V gene are KGHSH and LQKENI. CDR3 length: 15 residues. The junction had 10 bases not matched to a gene; V was cut back by 3 bases and J by 6 bases.

V gene TRBV27 combines with J gene TRBJ2-5, with TRBD2 identical over 8 bases. Germline CDR1 reads MNHEY; CDR2 reads SMNVEV (reference sequence). Trimming took 10 bases from V and 2 from J; bases not matched to a gene: 18. The CDR3 runs to 17 residues. CDR3 sequence reads: CANITGLDFLGQETQYF. CDR3 nucleotide sequence: TGTGCCAACATAACGGGACTAGACTTTTTGGGGCAAGAGACCCAGTACTTC.

V is TRBV2 and J is TRBJ1-3, with D unclear. Germline lookup yields CDR1 SNHLY and CDR2 FYNNEI. Trimming stripped 6 bases from V and 7 bases from J, with 22 bases between. The CDR3 loop spans 16 amino acids. This CDR3 reads CASRAQGVLRWNTIYF. The CDR3 DNA is TGTGCCAGCAGGGCCCAAGGAGTCTTGAGGTGGAACACCATATATTTT.

The CDR3 protein is CATKVGEGEQYF. The CDR3 DNA reads as TGTGCCACCAAGGTGGGGGAGGGCGAGCAGTACTTC. The chain is built from TRBV10-3 and TRBJ2-7; TRBD2 matches at 7 bases. The length of the CDR3 is 12 residues. V shed 10 bases and J 6 bases; nucleotides not matched to a gene: 9. Germline V CDR1 and CDR2: ENHRY, SYGVKD.

The J gene is TRBJ2-7, the V gene TRBV28; possible D gene TRBD1, 5 bases. The CDR3 spans 14 residues. Trimming left V 2 bases short and J 2 bases short, with 10 bases between. In germline, CDR1 is MDHEN, CDR2 SYDVKM. The CDR3 DNA reads TGTGCCAGCAGTTTAAGTCAGGGAACCTACGAGCAGTACTTC. It is translated as CASSLSQGTYEQYF.

The J gene is TRBJ1-2, the V gene TRBV11-3; D ambiguous. From germline, CDR1 is SGHNT and CDR2 YENEEA. The CDR3 consists of 13 residues. V shed 1 base and J shed 5 bases, with 8 bases lying between them. The CDR3 DNA sequence: TGTGCCAGCAGCTTAGCCGTCGGGTATGGCTACACCTTC. Its translation: CASSLAVGYGYTF.

CDR3 bases: TGTGCCAGCAGCCACCTTGACAGGAGTTATGGCTACACCTTC. Amino acid sequence: CASSHLDRSYGYTF. This rearrangement joins TRBV3-1 (or the pseudogene TRBV3-2) to TRBJ1-2; D might be TRBD1 (6 bases). Germline CDR1 LGHDT, CDR2 YNNKEL (reference sequence). This CDR3 region has 14 residues. V lost 3 bases, J lost 5 bases, and 13 bases lay in between.

The gene calls are TRBV5-1 and TRBJ2-3, with TRBD2 identical over 13 bases. V gave up 4 bases and J gave up 1 base; unmatched junction bases: 3. The CDR3 length is 16 residues. Germline CDR1 SGHRS, CDR2 YFSETQ. The CDR3 protein is CASSPGLAGRTDTQYF. The DNA for the CDR3 is TGCGCCAGCAGCCCGGGACTAGCGGGGCGCACAGATACGCAGTATTTT.